Shown below are 30 T cell receptor beta chains from a single sample sequenced in a study of T cells in Graves' hyperthyroidism and ophthalmopathy. Amplification of TCR beta CDR3 regions was performed using RNA transcripts as template. A first-round RT-PCR of the TCR CDR3 used the HTBI primer set. TCRdb re-analysed the multiplex PCR reads in MiXCR, keeping a single row per CDR3 protein. The sample lists more than 450,000 distinct CDR3 sequences; 14% were seen once. Sequences were obtained from blood. The receptors here all came from a woman aged 40 to 49 with Graves' hyperthyroidism.

This clonotype was observed once. One end of the junction fails to match germline, which may point to a read error. The J gene is TRBJ2-5, the V gene TRBV3-1; D is unclear. Germline-derived CDR1 and CDR2 are LGHDT and YNNKEL (reference sequence). The CDR3 has 14 amino acids. The DNA for the CDR3 is TGTGCCAGCAACCAAGGAATCCCCGGGGAGACCCAGTACTTC. It is translated as CASNQGIPGETQYF.

Worth noting for this clonotype: The missing conserved phenylalanine or tryptophan at the end of this CDR3 makes a read error likely. The chain couples TRBV20-1 to TRBJ2-3; D is unclear. Per the germline V gene, CDR1 is DFQATT and CDR2 is SNEGSKA (reference sequence). The CDR3 spans 14 residues. V lost 3 bases to trimming and J lost 3 bases, with 13 bases between them. The CDR3 here is CSASSGAPTDTQYS. Here the CDR3 DNA reads TGCAGTGCTAGCTCGGGCGCACCAACAGATACGCAGTATTCT.

This clonotype was seen repeatedly, ten times or more. The chain carries TRBV7-8 and TRBJ2-3, with a possible D match to TRBD2 (5 bases). Germline-derived CDR1 and CDR2 are SGHVS and FQNEAQ. Deletions cut 1 base from V and 6 bases from J, with 5 bases between. The CDR3 extends over 12 amino acids. The CDR3 here is CASSLGEDTQYF. For the CDR3, the DNA is TGTGCCAGCAGCTTAGGGGAGGATACGCAGTATTTT.

The genes are TRBV20-1 and TRBJ1-2; 9 bases are shared with TRBD1. The CDR3 sequence is 13 residues long. With V trimmed by 6 bases and J by 8 bases, 10 bases remained unmatched. Germline V gives CDR1 DFQATT, CDR2 SNEGSKA (reference sequence). CDR3 DNA: TGCAGTGCACTGCCGGGACAGGGTACCGGCTACACCTTC. Translation gives CSALPGQGTGYTF.

The chain is built from TRBV10-3 and TRBJ2-1; D could derive from TRBD1 or TRBD2 (7 bases each). V gave up 9 bases and J gave up 1 base, with 19 bases separating them. The length of the CDR3 is 16 residues. Germline CDR1 is ENHRY and CDR2 is SYGVKD. CDR3 sequence: CAISGEGASSYNEQFF. As DNA, the CDR3 is TGTGCCATTTCTGGGGAGGGGGCCTCATCCTACAATGAGCAGTTCTTC.

This clonotype appeared many times. The chain recombines TRBV7-3 with TRBJ2-1; 10 bases fit TRBD2. CDR1 SGHTA and CDR2 FQGTGA come from the germline V gene. Losses at the gene ends were 5 bases for V and 10 bases for J; bases not matched to a gene: 8. The CDR3 runs to 14 residues. The CDR3 DNA sequence: TGTGCCAGCAGCATATCTAGCGGGAGTGAAGAGCAGTTCTTC. This codes for CASSISSGSEEQFF.

Comments on this clonotype: At one of its ends the junction is not consistent with the germline gene, which may arise from a read error. The CDR3 DNA reads as TGTGCCAGCACTATAGCAGGGACAGGGGGTCGCACAGATACGCAGTGTTTT. The encoded protein is CASTIAGTGGRTDTQCF. The genes are TRBV28 and TRBJ2-3, with 11 bases fitting TRBD1. Germline CDR1 reads MDHEN; CDR2 reads SYDVKM. This CDR3 has 17 residues.

Ten or more counts support this clonotype. CDR3 loop: CASSYSGSNQETQYF. The CDR3 nucleotides read TGTGCCAGCAGTTACTCGGGGTCTAACCAAGAGACCCAGTACTTC. This chain uses TRBV6-2 or TRBV6-3 with TRBJ2-5; D call uncertain. Germline values: CDR1 MNHEY, CDR2 SVGEGT. The V and J ends lost 0 bases and 0 bases respectively, with 8 bases between them. The CDR3 is made up of 15 amino acids.

V gene TRBV7-3 combines with J gene TRBJ2-3, with 10 bases matching TRBD1. V trimming: 5 bases; J trimming: 0 bases; junction bases outside the gene matches: 11. Germline assignment: CDR1 SGHTA and CDR2 FQGTGA. The CDR3 spans 18 residues. CDR3 sequence reads: CASSHDRGRGMSTDTQYF. The CDR3 DNA sequence: TGTGCCAGCAGCCATGACAGGGGGCGGGGAATGAGCACAGATACGCAGTATTTT.

This clonotype appeared many times. The chain uses TRBV6-5 and TRBJ2-2; D remains unclear. Germline V gene sequence: CDR1 MNHEY, CDR2 SVGAGI. V was trimmed by 0 bases and J by 1 base, leaving 0 bases between them. The CDR3 has 13 amino acids. This CDR3 reads CASSYSNTGELFF. The CDR3 coding sequence is TGTGCCAGCAGTTACTCGAACACCGGGGAGCTGTTTTTT.

This clonotype has ten or more counts. The chain employs TRBV5-1 and TRBJ1-2; D not certain. Per the germline V gene, CDR1 is SGHRS and CDR2 is YFSETQ. The length of the CDR3 is 14 residues. Between the trimmed V and J ends, which lost 0 bases and 7 bases, there was a span of 13 bases. CDR3 nucleotide sequence: TGCGCCAGCAGCTTGGCCCTAGAGACTTCTGGCTACACCTTC. Translating it yields CASSLALETSGYTF.

This clonotype showed up many times. The CDR3 sequence: CASSESGRDGEKLFF. The CDR3 coding sequence is TGCGCCAGCAGTGAATCCGGCAGGGATGGTGAAAAACTGTTTTTT. This sequence joins TRBV5-1 and TRBJ1-4; TRBD1 might be the D (5 bases). The CDR3 sequence is 15 residues long. From germline, CDR1 is SGHRS and CDR2 YFSETQ. The ends were cut back, 5 bases at V and 7 bases at J, with 18 bases in the middle.

This sequence joins TRBV19 and TRBJ1-4, with D uncertain. The length of the CDR3 is 12 residues. The germline V gene has CDR1 LNHDA and CDR2 SQIVND (reference sequence). CDR3 amino acids: CAAGRPNEKLFF. In DNA form, the CDR3 reads TGTGCAGCCGGACGCCCTAATGAAAAACTGTTTTTT.

V usage is TRBV5-1 and J usage is TRBJ2-2; the match to TRBD1 covers 8 bases. This CDR3 is built from 16 residues. Germline V gene sequence: CDR1 SGHRS, CDR2 YFSETQ. V gave up 3 bases and J gave up 2 bases; unmatched junction bases: 6. The CDR3 nucleotides read TGCGCCAGCAGCTCGTCACAGGGGGGTAACACCGGGGAGCTGTTTTTT. This encodes CASSSSQGGNTGELFF.

This clonotype was seen ten or more times. The DNA for the CDR3 is TGTGCCAGCAGCTTGAGGGGGACAAATGAGCAGTTCTTC. Translating gives CASSLRGTNEQFF. V is TRBV5-6 and J is TRBJ2-1; a weak D match, TRBD1 (6 bases). Per germline, CDR1 SGHDT and CDR2 YYEEEE. V lost 1 base to trimming and J lost 7 bases, with 9 bases between them. This CDR3 contains 13 residues. Complete variable domain (other parts from reference TRBV5-6 and TRBJ2-1): DAGVTQSPTHLIKTRGQQVTLRCSPKSGHDTVSWYQQALGQGPQFIFQYYEEEERQRGNFPDRFSGHQFPNYSSELNVNALLLGDSALYLCASSLRGTNEQFFGPGTRLTVL.

The chain couples TRBV7-3 to TRBJ1-1; D call uncertain. The germline V and J ends were trimmed by 0 bases and 5 bases, with 13 bases remaining between them. Germline loops: CDR1 SGHTA, CDR2 FQGTGA. The CDR3 is 15 residues long. The CDR3 spells CASSLTSLQRTEAFF. CDR3 in DNA: TGTGCCAGCAGCTTAACTTCGTTACAGCGAACTGAAGCTTTCTTT.

This clonotype has a handful of counts. The chain uses TRBV28 and TRBJ2-7; unclear D gene. The CDR3 length is 13 residues. V was shortened by 7 bases and J by 2 bases, with 12 bases between the two germline ends. CDR1 is MDHEN and CDR2 is SYDVKM in the germline V gene. The DNA for the CDR3 is TGTGCCAGCACGAACACCTATCCCTACGAGCAGTACTTC. Translation: CASTNTYPYEQYF.

This clonotype showed up many times. This rearrangement joins TRBV29-1 to TRBJ1-1, with a tentative D call TRBD1 (5 bases). This CDR3 region has 13 residues. Germline V gene sequence: CDR1 SQVTM, CDR2 ANQGSEA. V was cut by 4 bases and J by 4 bases, with 13 bases left in between. The CDR3 DNA reads as TGCAGCGTTGCCCCTCGGCAGGGCACTGAAGCTTTCTTT. This translates into CSVAPRQGTEAFF. The full variable domain, in which reference TRBV29-1 and TRBJ1-1 provide the parts outside the CDR3, is SAVISQKPSRDICQRGTSLTIQCQVDSQVTMMFWYRQQPGQSLTLIATANQGSEATYESGFVIDKFPISRPNLTFSTLTVSNMSPEDSSIYLCSVAPRQGTEAFFGQGTRLTVV.

This chain connects TRBV20-1 to TRBJ2-5; 11 bases agree with TRBD2. CDR1 is DFQATT and CDR2 is SNEGSKA in the germline V gene (reference sequence). V shed 5 bases, J shed 5 bases, and the junction held 4 bases outside the gene matches. The CDR3 has 13 residues. The CDR3 DNA reads as TGCAGTGCTGGGCTAGCGGGAGGTGAGACCCAGTACTTC. Translation gives CSAGLAGGETQYF.

This clonotype was detected many times. This chain links TRBV28 with TRBJ2-1; 9 bases line up with TRBD1. V shed 10 bases and J 7 bases; nucleotides not matched to a gene: 14. The CDR3 has 15 residues. Germline V gene data show CDR1 as MDHEN and CDR2 as SYDVKM. The CDR3 sequence is CATSVLGQGKNEQFF. CDR3 in DNA: TGTGCCACCTCAGTTTTGGGACAGGGAAAAAATGAGCAGTTCTTC.

The V gene is TRBV29-1, the J gene TRBJ2-2; no clear D. The CDR3 sequence is 15 residues long. Deletions cut 5 bases from V and 0 bases from J, with 13 bases between. Per the germline V gene, CDR1 is SQVTM and CDR2 is ANQGSEA. The CDR3 coding sequence is TGCAGCGTTATCGACAAGGGTACGAACACCGGGGAGCTGTTTTTT. It specifies CSVIDKGTNTGELFF.

This clonotype occurred many times. The chain links TRBV5-1 to TRBJ2-1; 15 positions agree with TRBD2. The germline CDR1 and CDR2 sequences are SGHRS and YFSETQ. The length of the CDR3 is 16 residues. V trimming: 4 bases; J trimming: 12 bases; junction bases outside the gene matches: 11. CDR3 DNA sequence: TGCGCCAGCAGCGGCGGACTAGCGGGAGGGATGCTGGGGCAGTTCTTC. Protein product: CASSGGLAGGMLGQFF.

The chain combines TRBV13 with TRBJ2-7; TRBD1 is a possible D gene (7 bases). The germline V gene encodes CDR1 PRHDT and CDR2 FYEKMQ (reference sequence). This CDR3 comprises 14 residues. V lost 8 bases to trimming and J lost 3 bases, with 17 bases between them. CDR3 sequence: CASSTRDSLYEQYF. The CDR3 nucleotides read TGTGCCAGCTCTACGCGGGACAGTCTCTACGAGCAGTACTTC.

Points on this clonotype: Since a much larger clone is just one base distant, this may be a read error. V is TRBV27 and J is TRBJ1-1; no definite D call. CDR3 length equals 15 residues. Trimming shortened V by 0 bases and J by 1 base, and 9 bases separated the two germline ends. Per the germline V gene, CDR1 is MNHEY and CDR2 is SMNVEV (reference sequence). The CDR3 nucleotides are TGTGCCAGCAGTTTATCCGACGGTTGGAACACTGAAGCTTTCTTT. Translating it yields CASSLSDGWNTEAFF.

This clonotype has just a few counts. The genes are TRBV29-1 and TRBJ2-2, with a weak D call TRBD1 (5 bases). Germline V CDR1 and CDR2: SQVTM, ANQGSEA. V was clipped by 7 bases and J by 6 bases, with 21 bases between them. The CDR3 has 15 amino acids. The DNA for the CDR3 is TGCAGCGCCAGTCAGGAAACAGGACGGTCCGGGGAGCTGTTTTTT. It encodes CSASQETGRSGELFF.

This clonotype was counted between two and nine times. The rearrangement joins TRBV7-6 to TRBJ1-5; a weak D match, TRBD1 (6 bases). Trimming shortened V by 4 bases and J by 7 bases, and 17 bases separated the two germline ends. CDR3 length: 15 residues. From germline, CDR1 is SGHVS and CDR2 FNYEAQ. CDR3 nucleotide sequence: TGTGCCAGCAGCTGGGGACAAGGGCGGTACCAGCCCCAGCATTTT. Protein sequence: CASSWGQGRYQPQHF.

This clonotype has ten or more counts. The J gene is TRBJ2-1, the V gene TRBV7-3; TRBD2 aligns across 7 bases. Germline CDR1 SGHTA, CDR2 FQGTGA. CDR3 length equals 16 residues. Trimming took 3 bases from V and 4 from J; bases not matched to a gene: 9. CDR3 loop: CASSLGSGTGYNEQFF. Written as DNA, the CDR3 is TGTGCCAGCAGCTTGGGGAGCGGGACGGGGTACAATGAGCAGTTCTTC. Together with reference TRBV7-3 and TRBJ2-1, the CDR3 gives the full variable domain: GAGVSQTPSNKVTEKGKYVELRCDPISGHTALYWYRQSLGQGPEFLIYFQGTGAADDSGLPNDRFFAVRPEGSVSTLKIQRTERGDSAVYLCASSLGSGTGYNEQFFGPGTRLTVL.

This clonotype was counted many times. The J gene is TRBJ2-3, the V gene TRBV18; 9 bases align to TRBD2. V shed 2 bases, J shed 5 bases, and the junction held 11 bases outside the gene matches. Germline V gene lookup returns CDR1 KGHSH and CDR2 LQKENI. This CDR3 spans 17 amino acids. The CDR3 coding sequence is TGTGCCAGCTCACCATCCCGATCCGCGGGAGGGGAAGATACGCAGTATTTT. It is translated as CASSPSRSAGGEDTQYF.

The gene calls are TRBV29-1 and TRBJ2-7, with 11 positions matching TRBD2. This CDR3 comprises 17 residues. Trimming took 4 bases from V and 0 from J; bases not matched to a gene: 11. CDR1 is SQVTM and CDR2 is ANQGSEA in the germline V gene. The CDR3 DNA reads as TGCAGCGTTGTGGGACTAGCGGCAAAGAGAAGCTCCTACGAGCAGTACTTC. Protein product: CSVVGLAAKRSSYEQYF.

This clonotype was seen a handful of times. This sequence joins TRBV7-9 and TRBJ1-2; no firm D call. Germline CDR1 is SEHNR and CDR2 is FQNEAQ (reference sequence). This CDR3 is built from 14 residues. Trimming removed 5 bases at V and 4 bases at J, with 14 bases between. The CDR3 DNA reads as TGTGCCAGCAGCCTTGGAGTACTCGGCTATGGCTACACCTTC. It codes for CASSLGVLGYGYTF.